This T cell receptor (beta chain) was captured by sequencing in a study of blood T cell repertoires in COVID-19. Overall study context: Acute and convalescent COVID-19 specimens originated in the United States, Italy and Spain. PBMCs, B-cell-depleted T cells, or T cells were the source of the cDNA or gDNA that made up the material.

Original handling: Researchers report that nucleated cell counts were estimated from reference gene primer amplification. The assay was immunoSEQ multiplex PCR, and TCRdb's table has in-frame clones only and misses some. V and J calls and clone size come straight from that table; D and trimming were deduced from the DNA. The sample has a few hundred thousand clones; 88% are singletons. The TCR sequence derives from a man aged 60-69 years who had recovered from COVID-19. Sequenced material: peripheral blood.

The CDR3 spells CASSLRRSGGAYEQYF. CDR3 coding DNA: TGTGCCAGCAGCTTAAGGAGGAGCGGGGGGGCCTACGAGCAGTACTTC. The chain joins TRBV7-9 to TRBJ2-7; TRBD2 agrees at 10 bases. CDR3 length equals 16 residues. Trimming cost V 2 bases and J 2 bases; bases outside gene matches: 6. CDR1 is SEHNR, CDR2 FQNEAQ, per germline (reference sequence).